The TCR beta chain under discussion was sequenced for a study of T cell responses to AZD1222 COVID-19 vaccine. The study, taken as a whole, reports: Donors were largely white British and mainly female; clonal diversity was possibly underestimated. Repertoire sampling was restricted to post-peak T cell response timepoints. Variant regions that are unmutated are reportedly the target of nearly half of spike-specific TCRs.

About this clone itself: Its antigen is as yet unknown.

Pooling of second doses given at about 4 or about 12 weeks was done. Germline CDR1 is SGHNT and CDR2 is YYREEE (reference sequence). V gave up 4 bases and J gave up 6 bases; unmatched junction bases: 10. The CDR3 is made up of 15 amino acids. The repertoire was sequenced with immunoSEQ multiplex PCR; TCRdb's copy has only in-frame clones and lacks some. In the table there are more than 120,000 clones, roughly 90% of which are singletons. The material sequenced was peripheral blood, taken 28 days after the second AZD1222 dose. V is TRBV5-4 and J is TRBJ2-3, with 8 positions matching TRBD1. This clonotype was obtained from an adult who received the AZD1222 COVID-19 vaccine. Here the CDR3 reads CASSRGQDRVDTQYF. Written as DNA, the CDR3 is TGTGCCAGCAGCAGGGGACAGGACAGGGTGGATACGCAGTATTTT.